The 8 T cell receptor beta chains given below trace back to one sample, sequenced in a study of blood T cell repertoires in COVID-19. The assay was immunoSEQ multiplex PCR, and TCRdb's table has in-frame clones only and misses some. The sample lists about 120,000 clones, approximately 84% seen once, with 7.5% in the top ten. The specimen was peripheral blood. The receptors here all came from a man aged 65-85 years with active or convalescent COVID-19.

In its sample, this clone was seen once. The rearrangement links TRBV6-5 to TRBJ2-7; D perhaps matches TRBD1 (6 bases). This CDR3 is built from 16 residues. CDR1 and CDR2 (germline): MNHEY, SVGAGI. Trimming pared 4 bases from V and 3 bases from J, leaving 19 bases between. CDR3 DNA: TGTGCCAGCAGTTTCCCACAGGGCTTTGGGTTCTACGAGCAGTACTTC. Encoded protein: CASSFPQGFGFYEQYF.

The chain carries TRBV7-2 and TRBJ2-1, with D hard to call. The CDR3 has 14 residues. With 2 bases removed from V and 6 bases from J, the gap between germline ends came to 11 bases. Germline loops: CDR1 SGHTA, CDR2 FQGNSA. This CDR3 reads CASSLIPLVNEQFF. CDR3 in DNA: TGTGCCAGCAGCTTAATCCCCCTTGTCAATGAGCAGTTCTTC.

The V gene is TRBV6-5, the J gene TRBJ2-1; 9 bases line up with TRBD2. CDR1 and CDR2 (germline): MNHEY, SVGAGI. Trimming cost V 2 bases and J 5 bases; bases outside gene matches: 4. The CDR3 has 15 residues. CDR3 residues: CASSYERGANNEQFF. For the CDR3, the DNA is TGTGCCAGCAGTTACGAGCGGGGGGCCAACAATGAGCAGTTCTTC.

This chain connects TRBV12-3 or TRBV12-4 to TRBJ2-5, with 7 bases matching TRBD1. The length of the CDR3 is 13 residues. After removal of 5 bases from V and 5 bases from J, the junction contained 5 bases not matched to a gene. The CDR3 region is CASSLQGPETQYF. For the CDR3, the DNA is TGTGCCAGCAGTCTACAGGGGCCCGAGACCCAGTACTTC.

The CDR3 coding sequence is TGTGCCAGCAGCCCTGACAGGGGGCCCTATGGCTACACCTTC. Protein sequence: CASSPDRGPYGYTF. The genes are TRBV7-2 and TRBJ1-2, with TRBD1 identical over 10 bases. V lost 5 bases, J lost 4 bases, and 4 bases stayed unmatched. Germline CDR1 SGHTA, CDR2 FQGNSA. There are 14 residues in the CDR3.

The J gene is TRBJ1-2, the V gene TRBV7-2; 9 bases line up with TRBD1. V was clipped by 1 base and J by 4 bases; unmatched bases: 4. CDR1 and CDR2 from the germline V gene are SGHTA and FQGNSA. CDR3 length equals 15 residues. The CDR3 loop reads CASSLVGQGTYGYTF. DNA for the CDR3: TGTGCCAGCAGCTTAGTGGGACAGGGTACCTATGGCTACACCTTC.

The V and J genes are TRBV11-2 and TRBJ2-7; no definite D call. This CDR3 is 14 amino acids long. The V and J ends lost 3 bases and 0 bases respectively, with 9 bases between them. Germline V gives CDR1 SGHAT, CDR2 FQNNGV. The CDR3 sequence is CASSFGQVSYEQYF. CDR3 DNA: TGTGCCAGCAGCTTTGGGCAGGTCTCCTACGAGCAGTACTTC.

The chain couples TRBV10-3 to TRBJ2-1, with a possible D match to TRBD1 (5 bases). There are 12 residues in the CDR3. Germline V gene data show CDR1 as ENHRY and CDR2 as SYGVKD. V lost 3 bases and J lost 8, with 8 bases in between. The CDR3 reads CAISDQGDEQFF. The DNA for the CDR3 is TGTGCCATCAGTGATCAGGGTGATGAGCAGTTCTTC.